A selection of T cell receptor beta chains follows, all from one sample in a study of Tregs in tolerant kidney transplant recipients. TCRdb's copy holds only in-frame clones and misses some; the assay was immunoSEQ multiplex PCR. This table has over 50,000 clones, roughly 88% appearing once. The input for sequencing was Tregs from blood, taken before the transplant. Every receptor here comes from a human donor who received a combined kidney and bone marrow transplant. The CDR3 runs from the conserved cysteine through the conserved F or W. A D gene is named only where the DNA matches it firmly. Clone size is not always given. Where it is, it says once, few, many or a class for expanded clones.

j_call v_call d_call clone_size cdr3_aa cdr3_nt
TRBJ2-3 TRBV9 - - CASSVGRERLTDTQYF TGTGCCAGCAGCGTAGGTAGGGAACGGCTCACAGATACGCAGTATTTT
TRBJ2-7 TRBV5-4 TRBD2 - CASSLFGGEQYF TGTGCCAGCAGCTTGTTCGGGGGGGAGCAGTACTTC
TRBJ2-1 TRBV18 TRBD2 - CASSTRAGGSVLNEQFF TGTGCCAGCTCTACAAGAGCGGGCGGGAGTGTCTTAAATGAGCAGTTCTTC
TRBJ2-3 TRBV29-1 - - CSVEDRPRGPDTQYF TGCAGCGTTGAAGACAGGCCCAGGGGACCAGATACGCAGTATTTT
TRBJ2-1 TRBV6-5 TRBD2 - CASIPGGGSGRIF TGTGCCAGCATCCCGGGAGGGGGTAGCGGGAGAATCTTC
TRBJ2-6 TRBV19 - - CASRDGLYSGANVLTF TGTGCCAGTAGGGACGGATTATACTCTGGGGCCAACGTCCTGACTTTC
TRBJ2-1 TRBV29-1 - - CSVVLGRPGDEQFF TGCAGCGTTGTGTTGGGGAGGCCCGGCGATGAGCAGTTCTTC
TRBJ1-1 TRBV5-6 TRBD1 - CASSLGNRGWYTEAFF TGTGCCAGCAGCTTAGGAAACAGGGGGTGGTACACTGAAGCTTTCTTT
TRBJ2-3 TRBV5-4 TRBD2 - CASSPASGGGADTQYF TGTGCCAGCAGCCCGGCTAGCGGGGGCGGCGCAGATACGCAGTATTTT
TRBJ1-2 TRBV7-9 TRBD1 - CASSSNPTPTGSIYGYTF TGTGCCAGCAGCTCCAACCCTACCCCGACAGGGAGTATCTATGGCTACACCTTC
TRBJ1-1 TRBV27 TRBD1 once CASRDSLMNTEAFF TGTGCCAGCCGGGACAGTCTCATGAACACTGAAGCTTTCTTT
TRBJ1-4 TRBV12-5 - once CASGPDGGRNEKLFF TGTGCTAGTGGTCCTGACGGGGGCCGAAATGAAAAACTGTTTTTT
TRBJ2-1 TRBV4-3 - once CASSQAQGGESSYNEQFF TGCGCCAGCAGCCAAGCCCAGGGCGGGGAAAGCTCCTACAATGAGCAGTTCTTC
TRBJ1-1 TRBV5-4 TRBD1 - CASSLDNRGTEAFF TGTGCCAGCAGCTTGGACAACAGGGGCACTGAAGCTTTCTTT
TRBJ1-4 TRBV5-8 TRBD1 - CASSTGQGGNEKLFF TGTGCCAGCAGCACGGGACAGGGAGGAAATGAAAAACTGTTTTTT
TRBJ2-2 TRBV19 - - CASSIFSLNTGELFF TGTGCCAGTAGTATATTCTCCCTGAACACCGGGGAGCTGTTTTTT
TRBJ2-2 TRBV6-5 - - CATAYTPAGELFF TGTGCCACCGCATATACCCCGGCCGGGGAGCTGTTTTTT
TRBJ1-2 TRBV18 - - CASSPLGKDYGYTF TGTGCCAGCTCACCACTTGGGAAAGACTATGGCTACACCTTC
TRBJ2-2 TRBV6-5 TRBD1 - CASSNRGLSGELFF TGTGCCAGCAGCAACAGGGGGCTAAGCGGGGAGCTGTTTTTT
TRBJ2-5 TRBV7-8 TRBD1 - CASTLGQHQETQYF TGTGCCAGCACCCTGGGACAGCACCAAGAGACCCAGTACTTC
TRBJ2-2 TRBV10-3 - - CAISNLDTGELFF TGTGCCATCAGCAACTTAGACACCGGGGAGCTGTTTTTT
TRBJ1-2 TRBV5-4 - - CASSYPTRSGGYTF TGTGCCAGCAGCTACCCAACCCGTTCGGGTGGCTACACCTTC
TRBJ2-2 TRBV10-3 TRBD2 - CAIRAGAAGELFF TGTGCCATCAGAGCGGGGGCAGCCGGGGAGCTGTTTTTT
TRBJ1-1 TRBV5-1 TRBD1 - CASSFTGADRGRTEAFF TGCGCCAGCAGCTTTACAGGGGCGGACAGGGGGCGCACTGAAGCTTTCTTT
TRBJ2-7 TRBV19 - - CASSIGASSYEQYF TGTGCCAGTAGTATAGGAGCCTCATCCTACGAGCAGTACTTC
TRBJ1-5 TRBV6-6 - - CASTPWQGNQPQHF TGTGCCAGCACCCCCTGGCAGGGGAATCAGCCCCAGCATTTT
TRBJ2-7 TRBV28 TRBD2 - CASRRLAGGGEQYF TGTGCCAGCAGACGGCTAGCGGGAGGGGGCGAGCAGTACTTC
TRBJ1-4 TRBV14 TRBD1 - CASSLGQVATNEKLFF TGTGCCAGCAGCCTCGGACAGGTTGCAACTAATGAAAAACTGTTTTTT
TRBJ1-3 TRBV19 TRBD1 - CASSPLSVGQGWTHAGNTIYF TGTGCCAGTAGCCCCCTCTCTGTGGGACAGGGGTGGACCCACGCTGGAAACACCATATATTTT
TRBJ2-3 TRBV15 - - CATSRGSHTQYF TGTGCCACCAGCAGAGGGTCTCATACGCAGTATTTT
TRBJ1-2 TRBV6-5 - - CASSYNGDPLYGYTF TGTGCCAGCAGTTACAACGGGGACCCGCTATATGGCTACACCTTC
TRBJ1-5 TRBV10-2 - - CASSGQRGNQPQHF TGCGCCAGCAGTGGTCAGAGGGGCAATCAGCCCCAGCATTTT
TRBJ1-2 TRBV9 TRBD1 - CASSVVEGAGGYTF TGTGCCAGCAGCGTAGTGGAGGGGGCTGGCGGCTACACCTTC
TRBJ1-2 TRBV7-2 - - CASSFIVGGPYGYTF TGTGCCAGCAGCTTTATCGTGGGCGGACCCTATGGCTACACCTTC
TRBJ2-7 TRBV11-1 TRBD1 once CASSQDRGIYEQYF TGTGCCAGCAGCCAAGACAGGGGGATCTACGAGCAGTACTTC